What follows describes a single T cell receptor beta chain. The antigen it recognizes is unknown. Per-nucleotide qualities are absent, and no much larger clonotype sits a single base away. The record originates from a study of STAT3 mutations in large granular lymphocyte leukemia (dated by TCRdb to about 2019). Concerning the study at large: About half of the T-LGLL patients who underwent longitudinal sequencing carried canonical activating STAT3 mutations. Over half of the T-LGLL patients were given one or more immunosuppressive therapy regimens, and approximately 41% of the treated patients had a hematologic response. Patients with T-cell large granular lymphocyte leukemia underwent serial deep sequencing of TCRbeta CDR3 and STAT3 to reconstruct clonal hierarchy and dynamics. From an initial cohort of 207 LGL patients, 15 to 20 representative T-LGLL cases were selected for longitudinal TCRbeta and STAT3 sequencing. A couple of patients with natural killer LGL leukemia were also sequenced longitudinally as controls within the study. Each patient was sequenced at an average of roughly 4.1 time points, ranging from 2 to 8 samplings.

An Illumina MiSeq was used to sequence the TCRbeta libraries, yielding an average of about 42,000 productive templates per sample. The immunoSEQ assay, which uses multiplex PCR amplification, was used to generate TCRbeta CDR3 libraries. As for how the authors treated the data: Repertoire diversity was calculated as previously defined, with values near 0 taken to indicate extremely monoclonal samples. In TCRdb, the immuneACCESS table is reduced to in-frame sequences with V and J assigned. These tables do not hold every clone; where another copy was compared, an unresolved V gene accounts for under half, and the others remain unexplained. The V and J calls and clone size are taken from that table; D and trimming were inferred from the DNA. This sample lists about 1,500 clones; 69% were detected once. Roughly 40% of the sample belongs to the ten largest clones. Beyond this particular receptor, the publication reports: TCR clonotype switching after therapy was seen in about 30% of the 18 patients, with all newly emerging clones being STAT3 wild type. Because no samples were available when a clone first appeared, clonal expansion was inferred from samplings taken at other points. Several patients had a dominant TCR clone burden greater than the STAT3 mutant burden, which suggests that the STAT3 mutation arose secondarily within a clone that had already expanded. Every T-LGLL patient showed at least one immunodominant TCRbeta clonotype, and about half showed multiple immunodominant subclonotypes. Linking therapy response to changes in TCR clonal burden was complicated by variable intervals between samplings and by differing treatment regimens. Since codominant clonotypes persisted in some patients, a small but highly pathogenic clone may have gone undetected.

DNA was extracted from blood mononuclear cells, and the same DNA was used for both TCR and STAT3 sequencing. The CDR3 starts with the cysteine, ends with the phenylalanine, and has 16 residues. Kept here is only the CDR3 DNA, which spans 48 bases and is read in frame from base 1. CDR1 MNHNS and CDR2 SASEGT are derived from the germline V gene. Trimming accounts for 2 bases at V and 3 bases at J, while the number of junction bases matched to no gene is 5. The sequence is built from TRBV6-1 and TRBJ2-7; the junction holds 12 bases that match TRBD2. Specimen: peripheral blood mononuclear cells. The receptor was derived from a woman in her sixties or seventies with T-cell large granular lymphocyte leukemia. Some clones in this sample may be carry-over from other donors' samples. The age is the age at diagnosis. Here is the DNA: TGTGCCAGCAGTGAATGGGGACTAGCGGGTATCTACGAGCAGTACTTC. This is translated as CASSEWGLAGIYEQYF.